This TCR beta chain was captured by sequencing in a study of molecular identifiers for immune sequencing clone quantification. Findings and limits, study-wide: In cases of identical TCR molecules sharing a barcode, highly expanded clone sizes could be underestimated. Under 1% of molecules in naive cells, but over 97% of effector molecules, belonged to clones above 20 RNA copies.

Concerning this clonotype itself: Its antigen is unknown. A much larger clone differs from this one at a single base, so this may be a read error. The conserved final phenylalanine or tryptophan is absent from the CDR3, which likely points to a read error.

One entry per CDR3 protein results from TCRdb running MiXCR on the PCR reads. The profile shows some 650,000 distinct CDR3 sequences, 15% to 20% of them singletons. Trimming cost V 3 bases and J 3 bases, with 10 bases left between them. CDR1 is SQVTM and CDR2 is ANQGSEA in the germline V gene. This CDR3 has 13 amino acids. Sequencing was done on a sample of naive CD8+ T cells from blood, with Jurkat cell RNA spiked in. Subset here: FACS-sorted CD8+CD4-CCR7+CD45RA+ naive T cells. This chain uses TRBV29-1 with TRBJ2-3, with unresolved D. This TCR was recovered from a human donor in good health. Some libraries in this study had Jurkat cell RNA spiked in. The CDR3 sequence is CSVEGGVTDTQYL. CDR3 DNA: TGCAGCGTTGAGGGTGGGGTAACAGATACGCAGTATCTT.